Listed here are 30 T cell receptor beta chains from one sample, sequenced in a study of response to subunit inactivated influenza vaccine. TCRdb ran MiXCR on the RT-PCR reads and lists one entry per CDR3 protein. The repertoire holds hundreds of thousands of distinct CDR3 sequences, around a sixth seen once, with around a tenth in the top ten. The sequencing used PBMCs from blood, collected roughly 12 days after vaccination. The receptors here all came from a man aged 50 to 60 who received an inactivated influenza vaccine.

This clonotype was observed a handful of times. The rearrangement uses TRBV9 and TRBJ2-1; 7 bases line up with TRBD2. Looked up from germline, CDR1 is SGDLS and CDR2 is YYNGEE. This CDR3 is 17 amino acids long. Trimming took 2 bases from V and 0 from J; bases not matched to a gene: 8. CDR3 amino acids: CASSVSTSSHSYNEQFF. The DNA for the CDR3 is TGTGCCAGCAGCGTTTCGACTAGCTCACACTCCTACAATGAGCAGTTCTTC. Full variable domain (rest looked up from reference TRBV9 and TRBJ2-1): DSGVTQTPKHLITATGQRVTLRCSPRSGDLSVYWYQQSLDQGLQFLIQYYNGEERAKGNILERFSAQQFPDLHSELNLSSLELGDSALYFCASSVSTSSHSYNEQFFGPGTRLTVL.

The chain has TRBV20-1 and TRBJ1-6; 12 positions agree with TRBD1. The CDR3 is made up of 17 amino acids. Per the germline V gene, CDR1 is DFQATT and CDR2 is SNEGSKA (reference sequence). V shed 5 bases and J 0 bases; nucleotides not matched to a gene: 5. CDR3 sequence: CSALGQGASSYNSPLHF. The CDR3 DNA follows: TGCAGTGCTTTGGGACAGGGGGCGAGCTCCTATAATTCACCCCTCCACTTT.

The gene calls are TRBV4-2 and TRBJ1-5; unclear D gene. CDR1 and CDR2 (germline): LGHNA, YNFKEQ. The CDR3 runs 16 residues. V lost 1 base and J lost 4, with 14 bases in between. CDR3 bases: TGTGCCAGCAGCCAAGTTGGGTCGGGCTCAAATCAGCCCCAGCATTTT. Translation: CASSQVGSGSNQPQHF.

This clonotype has more than one count but fewer than ten. The chain combines TRBV11-2 with TRBJ2-5; D is undetermined. The germline V gene encodes CDR1 SGHAT and CDR2 FQNNGV. The CDR3 sequence is 16 residues long. Trimming shortened V by 1 base and J by 5 bases, and 17 bases separated the two germline ends. CDR3 protein: CASSLGPALRSETQYF. CDR3 in DNA: TGTGCCAGCAGCTTAGGCCCGGCCCTGAGAAGCGAGACCCAGTACTTC. The full variable domain, completed using reference TRBV11-2 and TRBJ2-5, is EAGVAQSPRYKIIEKRQSVAFWCNPISGHATLYWYQQILGQGPKLLIQFQNNGVVDDSQLPKDRFSAERLKGVDSTLKIQPAKLEDSAVYLCASSLGPALRSETQYFGPGTRLLVL.

The chain is built from TRBV4-3 and TRBJ1-1, with D hard to call. This CDR3 has 12 amino acids. Germline assignment: CDR1 LGHNA and CDR2 YSLEER. Between the trimmed V and J ends, which lost 0 bases and 11 bases, there was a span of 10 bases. The CDR3 is CASSQDRYTAFF. CDR3 nucleotides: TGCGCCAGCAGCCAAGATAGGTACACGGCTTTCTTT.

The table lists this clonotype with many counts. The rearrangement links TRBV12-5 to TRBJ2-1; D is unclear. The CDR3 sequence is 13 residues long. Germline V CDR1 and CDR2: LGHNT, FRNRAP. Trimming took off 4 bases at V and 6 bases at J, with 10 bases between the two ends. The CDR3 coding sequence is TGTGCTAGTGGTTCCCCGGGTTCCAATGAGCAGTTCTTC. The encoded protein is CASGSPGSNEQFF.

This clonotype has just a few counts. The chain joins TRBV10-3 to TRBJ2-1; TRBD2 agrees at 7 bases. The J segment lost 9 bases and the V segment lost 6 bases, leaving 11 bases of the junction unmatched. The CDR3 extends over 14 amino acids. Germline V lookup: CDR1 ENHRY, CDR2 SYGVKD. CDR3 residues: CAIRPGTNQVEQFF. The DNA of the CDR3 is TGTGCCATCAGACCCGGGACTAATCAAGTTGAGCAGTTCTTC.

The chain recombines TRBV29-1 with TRBJ2-7, with D perhaps TRBD2 (6 bases). Germline-derived CDR1 and CDR2 are SQVTM and ANQGSEA. The CDR3 contains 11 residues. With 7 bases removed from V and 3 bases from J, the gap between germline ends came to 10 bases. The CDR3 here is CSAGLNYEQYF. In DNA form, the CDR3 reads TGCAGCGCGGGACTCAACTACGAGCAGTACTTC.

This clonotype occurred a few times. J is TRBJ1-3 and V is TRBV21-1; TRBD1 is the table's D call, not checked against the DNA. TRBV21-1 is shown as a pseudogene. This CDR3 spans 20 amino acids. DNA of the CDR3: TGTGCCAGCAGCATCCGCCGGGACACGTATTCGCAGAATTCTGGAAACACCATATATTTT. This gives the protein CASSIRRDTYSQNSGNTIYF.

The chain has TRBV30 and TRBJ2-7; 7 nucleotides align to TRBD1. The CDR3 runs 13 residues. The germline CDR1 and CDR2 sequences are GTSNPN and SVGIG (reference sequence). The V gene end was trimmed by 1 base and the J gene end by 5 bases; junction bases not matched to a gene: 5. CDR3 in amino acids: CAWSETGYDEQYF. The CDR3 DNA follows: TGTGCCTGGAGTGAGACAGGGTATGACGAGCAGTACTTC.

This clonotype was seen ten or more times. The J gene is TRBJ2-5, the V gene TRBV12-3 or TRBV12-4; the match to TRBD2 covers 14 bases. CDR3 size: 15 residues. The V and J ends lost 3 bases and 5 bases, in that order; junction bases with no gene match: 2. The CDR3: CASSFGLAGGETQYF. In DNA, the CDR3 is TGTGCCAGCAGTTTCGGACTAGCGGGAGGCGAGACCCAGTACTTC.

This clonotype was seen repeatedly, ten times or more. This rearrangement joins TRBV6-1 to TRBJ2-3; perhaps TRBD1 as D (6 bases). The CDR3 covers 15 residues. The V end was cut by 6 bases, the J end by 0 bases, with 13 bases between. Germline CDR1 and CDR2: MNHNS and SASEGT. CDR3 bases: TGTGCCAGCAGCTGGACAGTCACTAGCACAGATACGCAGTATTTT. It codes for CASSWTVTSTDTQYF.

This clonotype was seen only a few times. V usage is TRBV4-3 and J usage is TRBJ2-5; a weak D match, TRBD1 (6 bases). The V and J ends lost 5 bases and 1 base respectively, with 14 bases between them. The CDR3 runs 15 residues. CDR1 and CDR2 (germline): LGHNA, YSLEER. The CDR3 bases are TGCGCCAGCAGCACCTACTACAGGGCCCAAGAGACCCAGTACTTC. This encodes CASSTYYRAQETQYF.

V is TRBV20-1 and J is TRBJ1-4; D may be TRBD1 (5 bases). Per germline, CDR1 DFQATT and CDR2 SNEGSKA (reference sequence). V was shortened by 5 bases and J by 6 bases, with 22 bases between the two germline ends. This CDR3 region has 16 residues. The CDR3 protein is CSAAPMPREGYEKLFF. The CDR3 DNA reads TGCAGTGCTGCCCCGATGCCACGCGAGGGGTATGAAAAACTGTTTTTT.

The chain has TRBV20-1 and TRBJ2-1, with D maybe TRBD2 (5 bases). Germline CDR1 and CDR2: DFQATT and SNEGSKA (reference sequence). CDR3 length equals 14 residues. V was shortened by 1 base and J by 1 base, with 8 bases between the two germline ends. Here the CDR3 DNA reads TGCAGTGCTAGAGGGAGGTCGTCCTACAATGAGCAGTTCTTC. Protein sequence: CSARGRSSYNEQFF.

This clonotype was detected many times. This chain connects TRBV5-6 to TRBJ2-1; 7 bases are shared with TRBD1. Germline loops: CDR1 SGHDT, CDR2 YYEEEE. Unmatched junction bases numbered 4, after V lost 3 bases and J lost 7 bases. CDR3 length: 13 residues. CDR3 sequence reads: CASSSGTENEQFF. In DNA form, the CDR3 reads TGTGCCAGCAGCTCCGGGACAGAGAATGAGCAGTTCTTC. The whole variable domain, remainder taken from reference TRBV5-6 and TRBJ2-1, is DAGVTQSPTHLIKTRGQQVTLRCSPKSGHDTVSWYQQALGQGPQFIFQYYEEEERQRGNFPDRFSGHQFPNYSSELNVNALLLGDSALYLCASSSGTENEQFFGPGTRLTVL.

The CDR3 spells CASSSTGIWAYNEQFF. In DNA form, the CDR3 reads TGTGCCAGCAGTTCGACAGGGATTTGGGCCTACAATGAGCAGTTCTTC. The genes are TRBV25-1 and TRBJ2-1; 7 nucleotides match TRBD1. The CDR3 is 16 residues long. The germline gives CDR1 MGHDK, CDR2 SYGVNS. The V segment lost 5 bases and the J segment 2 bases; nucleotides outside the gene matches: 9.

This clonotype was seen ten or more times. The chain links TRBV20-1 to TRBJ1-2, with TRBD1 as a possible D gene (5 bases). The germline V gene encodes CDR1 DFQATT and CDR2 SNEGSKA (reference sequence). Trimming took off 3 bases at V and 4 bases at J, with 24 bases between the two ends. The CDR3 sequence is 17 residues long. CDR3 region: CSARLEKTAKNLYGYTF. The DNA of the CDR3 is TGCAGTGCTAGGCTTGAAAAGACAGCGAAAAACCTCTATGGCTACACCTTC.

J is TRBJ1-5 and V is TRBV9; the D gene is possibly TRBD1 (5 bases). This CDR3 is 14 amino acids long. CDR1 and CDR2 (germline): SGDLS, YYNGEE. V lost 2 bases to trimming and J lost 4 bases, with 10 bases between them. The CDR3 DNA sequence: TGTGCCAGCAGCGTGGGGCAAGTTAATCAGCCCCAGCATTTT. Translating it yields CASSVGQVNQPQHF.

This rearrangement joins TRBV20-1 to TRBJ2-7, with D perhaps TRBD1 or TRBD2 (5 bases each). Germline V lookup: CDR1 DFQATT, CDR2 SNEGSKA (reference sequence). This CDR3 spans 12 amino acids. The V end was cut by 1 base, the J end by 5 bases, with 9 bases between. The CDR3 protein is CSARAGGHEQYF. The CDR3 coding sequence is TGCAGTGCTAGAGCTGGGGGACACGAGCAGTACTTC.

The rearrangement uses TRBV7-2 and TRBJ1-2; TRBD1 matches at 7 bases. The CDR3 has 12 residues. Germline CDR1 reads SGHTA; CDR2 reads FQGNSA. The V and J ends lost 3 bases and 8 bases, in that order; junction bases with no gene match: 3. The CDR3 is CASSLTGNGYTF. The CDR3 nucleotides are TGTGCCAGCAGCTTGACAGGGAACGGCTACACCTTC.

This clonotype was counted only a few times. The chain carries TRBV12-3 or TRBV12-4 and TRBJ2-1, with TRBD1 identical over 7 bases. Germline trimming cut 7 bases from V and 6 bases from J; bases unmatched to any gene: 15. The CDR3 covers 16 residues. The CDR3 region is CASTLPGLGGRNEQFF. The CDR3 bases are TGTGCCAGCACCCTACCGGGGTTAGGGGGCCGCAATGAGCAGTTCTTC.

This chain joins TRBV4-2 and TRBJ2-7; D is uncertain. Germline lookup yields CDR1 LGHNA and CDR2 YNFKEQ. This CDR3 has 13 amino acids. V was cut by 1 base and J by 4 bases, with 8 bases left in between. In DNA form, the CDR3 reads TGTGCCAGCAGCCAAGGACTTCTATACGAGCAGTACTTC. The encoded protein is CASSQGLLYEQYF.

The chain has TRBV25-1 and TRBJ1-1; a possible D gene is TRBD1 (5 bases). V dropped 1 base and J dropped 5 bases, with 17 bases sitting between them. The CDR3 covers 16 residues. Germline CDR1 and CDR2: MGHDK and SYGVNS. The CDR3 loop is CASSELATAGGTEAFF. The DNA of the CDR3 is TGTGCCAGCAGTGAATTGGCTACAGCCGGGGGAACTGAAGCTTTCTTT.

This clonotype was seen at least ten times. This chain joins TRBV5-4 and TRBJ2-7, with 14 bases lining up with TRBD2. The V segment lost 3 bases and the J segment 5 bases; nucleotides outside the gene matches: 4. The V gene's germline CDR1 is SGHNT and CDR2 YYREEE (reference sequence). This CDR3 has 15 residues. The CDR3 coding sequence is TGTGCCAGCAGCTCGGGACTAGCGGGAGCCAACGAGCAGTACTTC. This gives the protein CASSSGLAGANEQYF.

V gene TRBV12-3 or TRBV12-4 combines with J gene TRBJ2-1; possibly TRBD1 for D (5 bases). The V end lost 6 bases, the J end lost 4 bases, and 10 bases lay between the germline ends. The CDR3 loop spans 13 amino acids. The CDR3 region is CASRQDLYNEQFF. The DNA of the CDR3 is TGTGCCAGCAGACAGGATCTGTACAATGAGCAGTTCTTC.

This clonotype was seen ten or more times. This chain joins TRBV14 and TRBJ2-1, with TRBD2 matching 11 bases. CDR3 size: 18 residues. CDR1 is SGHDN and CDR2 is FVKESK in the germline V gene. The junction had 13 bases not matched to a gene; V was cut back by 0 bases and J by 9 bases. The CDR3, as DNA: TGTGCCAGCAGCCAAGATTGGCCCACTAGCGGGGGCCAAGGTGAGCAGTTCTTC. Translated, it gives CASSQDWPTSGGQGEQFF.

This clonotype occurred a few times. V usage is TRBV7-2 and J usage is TRBJ2-1; tentative D call: TRBD2 (5 bases). The CDR3 sequence is 17 residues long. The germline V and J ends were trimmed by 2 bases and 6 bases, with 20 bases remaining between them. The germline V gene has CDR1 SGHTA and CDR2 FQGNSA. The CDR3 is CASSLTAMQRMGNEQFF. Written as DNA, the CDR3 is TGTGCCAGCAGCTTAACAGCTATGCAGCGGATGGGCAATGAGCAGTTCTTC.

This clonotype was seen a few times. DNA of the CDR3: TGTGCCAGCAGTGACGGGACCGGCGGTTCACCCCTCCACTTT. Its translation: CASSDGTGGSPLHF. The genes are TRBV6-1 and TRBJ1-6; D is possibly TRBD1 (5 bases). Germline V CDR1 and CDR2: MNHNS, SASEGT. The V end lost 3 bases, the J end lost 9 bases, and 12 bases lay between the germline ends. This CDR3 region has 14 residues.

CDR3 nucleotides: TGTGCCAGCAATAGGGGGCTGGACACTGAAGCTTTCTTT. Translated, it gives CASNRGLDTEAFF. J is TRBJ1-1 and V is TRBV2; 7 bases agree with TRBD1. This CDR3 comprises 13 residues. Germline CDR1 and CDR2: SNHLY and FYNNEI. Unmatched junction bases numbered 5, after V lost 7 bases and J lost 3 bases.